What follows are 2 T cell receptor beta chains derived from one specimen sequenced in a study of cytotoxic CD8 clonotypes in ibrutinib-treated CLL. Clones were read by immunoSEQ multiplex PCR, and TCRdb kept only the in-frame ones, dropping some. The sample shows about 200,000 clones, 60% to 80% of them seen only once. The sample in question was PBMCs, obtained after 12 months of ibrutinib treatment. The receptors were sampled from a human donor with chronic lymphocytic leukemia.

This clone is a singleton in its sample. The chain uses TRBV5-1 and TRBJ2-7; the D is unclear. V was pared by 7 bases and J by 0 bases, with 14 bases between. Germline CDR1 and CDR2: SGHRS and YFSETQ. The CDR3 is 14 residues long. The CDR3 loop reads CASRWARNSYEQYF. The CDR3, as DNA: TGCGCCAGCCGATGGGCGCGGAACTCCTACGAGCAGTACTTC.

This clone was observed a few times. The chain has TRBV13 and TRBJ2-1, with D possibly TRBD2 on 5 matching bases. Germline V gene lookup returns CDR1 PRHDT and CDR2 FYEKMQ (reference sequence). Deletions cut 2 bases from V and 9 bases from J, with 14 bases between. This CDR3 contains 14 residues. The CDR3 nucleotides are TGTGCCAGCAGCTTATCAGGAGAGGGCGGTGAGCAGTTCTTC. It specifies CASSLSGEGGEQFF.